This passage covers 26 T cell receptor beta chains from one sample sequenced in a study of CD8 T cells in ankylosing spondylitis. TCRdb used MiXCR to reprocess the 5' RACE reads, holding one entry per CDR3 protein. The sample consists of some 200,000 distinct CDR3 sequences, roughly 13% of them appearing once. Sequencing was done on a sample of blood, either unsorted or a sorted T cell fraction (not recorded which). The source is a male donor with ankylosing spondylitis or in good health (not recorded which).

CDR3 sequence (DNA): TGTGCCAGCTCGTACCCAGGGGGCACCTACGAGCAGTACTTC. Residues: CASSYPGGTYEQYF. V and J are TRBV18 and TRBJ2-7; TRBD1 aligns across 8 bases. Trimming cost V 6 bases and J 2 bases; bases outside gene matches: 6. This CDR3 contains 14 residues. The germline V gene encodes CDR1 KGHSH and CDR2 LQKENI.

The gene calls are TRBV27 and TRBJ2-7; D may be TRBD2 (7 bases). Per the germline V gene, CDR1 is MNHEY and CDR2 is SMNVEV (reference sequence). The CDR3 covers 14 residues. Trimming cost V 7 bases and J 0 bases, with 13 bases left between them. The CDR3 protein is CASKGEGSSYEQYF. The CDR3 nucleotides read TGTGCCAGCAAGGGGGAGGGAAGCTCCTACGAGCAGTACTTC.

CDR3 DNA: TGTGCCAGCAGGGCTAGCGGGGGGAAGGAAGATACGCAGTATTTT. As protein: CASRASGGKEDTQYF. The chain is built from TRBV11-2 and TRBJ2-3; 11 bases match TRBD2. The CDR3 runs 15 residues. The V and J ends lost 6 bases and 5 bases, in that order; junction bases with no gene match: 7. Germline V gene data show CDR1 as SGHAT and CDR2 as FQNNGV. The whole variable domain, remainder taken from reference TRBV11-2 and TRBJ2-3, is EAGVAQSPRYKIIEKRQSVAFWCNPISGHATLYWYQQILGQGPKLLIQFQNNGVVDDSQLPKDRFSAERLKGVDSTLKIQPAKLEDSAVYLCASRASGGKEDTQYFGPGTRLTVL.

The chain is built from TRBV11-2 and TRBJ2-7; 9 nucleotides line up with TRBD2. The CDR3 has 16 residues. J lost 4 bases, V lost 0 bases, and 7 bases had no gene match. CDR1 is SGHAT, CDR2 FQNNGV, per germline. CDR3 residues: CASSLDLGGGAYEQYF. The CDR3 DNA sequence: TGTGCCAGCAGCTTAGATCTTGGCGGGGGGGCTTACGAGCAGTACTTC.

The chain links TRBV12-3 or TRBV12-4 to TRBJ1-1; D remains unclear. The germline V and J ends were trimmed by 6 bases and 5 bases, with 13 bases remaining between them. The CDR3 runs to 13 residues. The CDR3 region has the DNA TGTGCCAGCAGCCCTAGCAGTGTTACTGAAGCTTTCTTT. Protein sequence: CASSPSSVTEAFF.

The chain is built from TRBV12-3 or TRBV12-4 and TRBJ2-5, with TRBD1 matching over 7 bases. The CDR3 runs 14 residues. Trimming removed 1 base from V and 5 bases from J; junction bases left unmatched: 4. The CDR3: CASSLDATGETQYF. The DNA for the CDR3 is TGTGCCAGCAGTTTAGACGCGACAGGGGAGACCCAGTACTTC.

The CDR3 DNA follows: TGCGCCAGCAGCTTGGGAGACAGGATTATGGAATCCTACGAGCAGTACTTC. Its protein product is CASSLGDRIMESYEQYF. V and J are TRBV5-1 and TRBJ2-7, with a possible D match to TRBD1 (6 bases). Germline V gene sequence: CDR1 SGHRS, CDR2 YFSETQ. The V end was cut by 0 bases, the J end by 1 base, with 17 bases between. This CDR3 is built from 17 residues.

The chain is built from TRBV14 and TRBJ2-7; TRBD1 matches 12 bases. Unmatched junction bases numbered 8, after V lost 1 base and J lost 4 bases. The CDR3 runs to 17 residues. Germline V gives CDR1 SGHDN, CDR2 FVKESK. This CDR3 is CASSQAPGTGGWYEQYF. CDR3 sequence (DNA): TGTGCCAGCAGCCAAGCTCCGGGGACAGGGGGCTGGTACGAGCAGTACTTC.

This rearrangement joins TRBV20-1 to TRBJ2-7; possibly TRBD2 for D (6 bases). Trimming pared 0 bases from V and 9 bases from J, leaving 12 bases between. The CDR3 extends over 12 amino acids. Germline CDR1 DFQATT, CDR2 SNEGSKA (reference sequence). DNA of the CDR3: TGCAGTGCTAGAGACGGCGGAGGGGCGCAGTACTTC. It codes for CSARDGGGAQYF.

This clonotype was detected only a few times. V and J are TRBV20-1 and TRBJ2-3, with 10 bases aligning to TRBD2. The CDR3 covers 12 residues. Germline loops: CDR1 DFQATT, CDR2 SNEGSKA (reference sequence). CDR3 sequence reads: CGSSGGTDTQYF. CDR3 nucleotide sequence: TGCGGGTCTAGCGGGGGAACAGATACGCAGTATTTT.

V and J are TRBV4-1 and TRBJ2-7; 7 nucleotides align to TRBD1. Looked up from germline, CDR1 is MGHRA and CDR2 is YSYEKL. There are 15 residues in the CDR3. The V and J ends lost 1 base and 3 bases, in that order; junction bases with no gene match: 6. The CDR3 region is CASSQVPGQFYEQYF. As DNA, the CDR3 is TGCGCCAGCAGCCAAGTCCCGGGACAGTTCTACGAGCAGTACTTC.

This clonotype was found a few times. The chain has TRBV4-1 and TRBJ2-3, with unresolved D. This CDR3 spans 12 amino acids. Germline-derived CDR1 and CDR2 are MGHRA and YSYEKL. V was trimmed by 4 bases and J by 4 bases, leaving 6 bases between them. CDR3 in DNA: TGCGCCAGCAGCCCGGATGCAGATACGCAGTATTTT. The encoded protein is CASSPDADTQYF.

The chain is built from TRBV27 and TRBJ2-2; D ambiguous. The germline V gene encodes CDR1 MNHEY and CDR2 SMNVEV (reference sequence). CDR3 length equals 14 residues. V was pared by 8 bases and J by 2 bases, with 12 bases between. CDR3 in amino acids: CASRLDGNTGELFF. DNA of the CDR3: TGTGCCAGCCGACTGGACGGTAACACCGGGGAGCTGTTTTTT.

This clonotype has a handful of counts. The chain is built from TRBV30 and TRBJ2-1; D unresolved. V lost 5 bases, J lost 10 bases, and 15 bases lay in between. The V gene's germline CDR1 is GTSNPN and CDR2 SVGIG (reference sequence). CDR3 length equals 12 residues. CDR3 region: CAWAPPATEQFF. The DNA for the CDR3 is TGTGCCTGGGCCCCCCCAGCGACCGAGCAGTTCTTC.

This clonotype has at least ten counts. The rearrangement links TRBV5-1 to TRBJ2-7; D remains unclear. This CDR3 contains 13 residues. CDR1 and CDR2 (germline): SGHRS, YFSETQ. V was pared by 1 base and J by 6 bases, with 11 bases between. The DNA for the CDR3 is TGCGCCAGCAGCTTGCTCTCTTGGGGCGAGCAGTACTTC. This codes for CASSLLSWGEQYF.

This clonotype was observed at least ten times. The V gene is TRBV15, the J gene TRBJ2-7, with TRBD1 as a possible D gene (5 bases). The CDR3 runs to 15 residues. V lost 0 bases and J 7 bases, leaving 16 bases between the germline ends. Germline V gene lookup returns CDR1 LNHNV and CDR2 YYDKDF (reference sequence). The CDR3 is CATSRDFNGAGEQYF. DNA for the CDR3: TGTGCCACCAGCAGAGATTTTAACGGAGCAGGGGAGCAGTACTTC. The complete variable domain, with remaining parts taken from reference TRBV15 and TRBJ2-7, reads DAMVIQNPRYQVTQFGKPVTLSCSQTLNHNVMYWYQQKSSQAPKLLFHYYDKDFNNEADTPDNFQSRRPNTSFCFLDIRSPGLGDTAMYLCATSRDFNGAGEQYFGPGTRLTVT.

This clonotype came up a few times. J is TRBJ2-1 and V is TRBV20-1; 10 nucleotides line up with TRBD2. The CDR3 sequence is 13 residues long. Germline CDR1 and CDR2: DFQATT and SNEGSKA (reference sequence). After removal of 6 bases from V and 4 bases from J, the junction contained 3 bases not matched to a gene. The CDR3 nucleotides are TGCAGTGCCGAGCGGGAGGGGTACAATGAGCAGTTCTTC. Its translation: CSAEREGYNEQFF.

In its sample, this clonotype was seen a few times. V usage is TRBV10-3 and J usage is TRBJ1-1; a weak D match, TRBD1 (6 bases). Per germline, CDR1 ENHRY and CDR2 SYGVKD. The CDR3 runs to 18 residues. V shed 7 bases and J shed 1 base, with 25 bases lying between them. CDR3 nucleotides: TGTGCCATCACCCCCAGGGGTTTCGGGGGGACGACGAACACTGAAGCTTTCTTT. Its protein is CAITPRGFGGTTNTEAFF.

J is TRBJ2-5 and V is TRBV12-3 or TRBV12-4; 12 nucleotides agree with TRBD2. This CDR3 is 16 amino acids long. The V gene end was trimmed by 3 bases and the J gene end by 5 bases; junction bases not matched to a gene: 7. The CDR3, as DNA: TGTGCCAGCAGTTTCCCTAGCGGGGGGGCCGGGGAGACCCAGTACTTC. Its protein product is CASSFPSGGAGETQYF.

The table lists this clonotype with a few counts. The rearrangement uses TRBV19 and TRBJ2-1; 8 nucleotides match TRBD1. J lost 9 bases, V lost 6 bases, and 4 bases had no gene match. The CDR3 runs 12 residues. Per germline, CDR1 LNHDA and CDR2 SQIVND (reference sequence). CDR3 nucleotide sequence: TGTGCCAGTAGACCCCAGGGGGCTGAGCAGTTCTTC. Encoded protein: CASRPQGAEQFF.

J is TRBJ2-1 and V is TRBV7-2; D is possibly TRBD2 (6 bases). The CDR3 has 17 residues. V shed 2 bases and J shed 0 bases, with 14 bases lying between them. Looked up from germline, CDR1 is SGHTA and CDR2 is FQGNSA. CDR3 sequence (DNA): TGTGCCAGCAGCTTACACCCAGCGGGTAGCTCCTACAATGAGCAGTTCTTC. Its protein product is CASSLHPAGSSYNEQFF.

The rearrangement uses TRBV4-1 and TRBJ2-7, with 10 bases identical to TRBD2. V gave up 4 bases and J gave up 4 bases; unmatched junction bases: 7. Germline CDR1 and CDR2: MGHRA and YSYEKL. The CDR3 has 15 amino acids. CDR3 nucleotides: TGCGCCAGCAGCCCCTCACTAGCGGGGCTATACGAGCAGTACTTC. It translates to CASSPSLAGLYEQYF.

The gene calls are TRBV3-1 and TRBJ2-3; 8 bases match TRBD1. This CDR3 spans 15 amino acids. The V gene end was trimmed by 3 bases and the J gene end by 2 bases; junction bases not matched to a gene: 4. Germline assignment: CDR1 LGHDT and CDR2 YNNKEL (reference sequence). The CDR3: CASSQQTGATDTQYF. The CDR3 nucleotides read TGTGCCAGCAGCCAGCAGACAGGGGCCACAGATACGCAGTATTTT.

This clonotype turned up a few times. The rearrangement uses TRBV20-1 and TRBJ1-1; 9 bases are shared with TRBD1. CDR1 and CDR2 (germline): DFQATT, SNEGSKA (reference sequence). The CDR3 has 15 residues. V lost 3 bases and J lost 5; bases outside the gene matches: 10. CDR3 loop: CSASPPTGGVTEAFF. The DNA for the CDR3 is TGCAGTGCTAGCCCCCCCACAGGGGGCGTAACTGAAGCTTTCTTT.

The genes are TRBV5-1 and TRBJ1-1; D is unclear. The CDR3 consists of 11 residues. CDR1 and CDR2 from the germline V gene are SGHRS and YFSETQ. The V end was cut by 4 bases, the J end by 3 bases, with 4 bases between. The CDR3 region has the DNA TGCGCCAGCAGCCTTGACACTGAAGCTTTCTTT. The encoded protein is CASSLDTEAFF.

The chain joins TRBV3-1 to TRBJ2-5; 7 nucleotides agree with TRBD2. Germline trimming cut 7 bases from V and 5 bases from J; bases unmatched to any gene: 13. CDR3 length: 15 amino acids. Germline V gene data show CDR1 as LGHDT and CDR2 as YNNKEL (reference sequence). CDR3 bases: TGTGCCAGCACTGAAGTTGGACTAGTAGGCGAGACCCAGTACTTC. Its protein is CASTEVGLVGETQYF.